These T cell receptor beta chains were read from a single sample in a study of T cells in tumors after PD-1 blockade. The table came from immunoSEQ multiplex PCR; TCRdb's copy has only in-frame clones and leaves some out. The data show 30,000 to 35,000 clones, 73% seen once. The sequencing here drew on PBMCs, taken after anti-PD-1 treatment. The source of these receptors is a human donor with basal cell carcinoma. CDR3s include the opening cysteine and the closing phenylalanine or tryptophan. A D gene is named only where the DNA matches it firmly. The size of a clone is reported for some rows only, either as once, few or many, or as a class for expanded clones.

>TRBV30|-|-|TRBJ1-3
CAWAGDTPLSGGNTIYF
TGTGCCTGGGCCGGGGACACACCACTCTCTGGCGGAAACACCATATATTTT
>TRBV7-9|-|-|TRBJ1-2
CASSFLGQSHGYTF
TGTGCCAGCAGCTTTCTCGGACAGTCTCATGGCTACACCTTC
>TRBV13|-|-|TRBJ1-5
CASSLSPGAQHF
TGTGCCAGCAGCCTATCCCCAGGGGCCCAGCATTTT
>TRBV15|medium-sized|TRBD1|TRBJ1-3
CATSSGQGVSLKRNTIYF
TGTGCCACCAGCAGCGGACAGGGGGTTTCCCTCAAAAGAAACACCATATATTTT
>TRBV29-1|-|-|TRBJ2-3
CSGTRVDTQYF
TGCAGCGGAACCAGGGTCGATACGCAGTATTTT
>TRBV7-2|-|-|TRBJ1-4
CASTPDSSWQKLFF
TGTGCCAGCACCCCCGACAGTTCTTGGCAAAAACTGTTTTTT
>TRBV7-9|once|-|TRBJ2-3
CASSLSDGGGTDTQYF
TGTGCCAGCAGCTTAAGCGATGGTGGGGGCACAGATACGCAGTATTTT
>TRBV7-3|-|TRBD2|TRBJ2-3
CASSPGGRGGTDTQYF
TGTGCCAGCAGCCCCGGGGGTCGGGGGGGTACAGATACGCAGTATTTT
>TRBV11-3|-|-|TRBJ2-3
CASSDGGHTDTQYF
TGTGCCAGCAGCGATGGGGGGCACACAGATACGCAGTATTTT
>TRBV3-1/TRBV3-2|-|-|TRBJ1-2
CASSQERRGFSNGYTF
TGTGCCAGCAGCCAAGAAAGGCGGGGTTTCAGTAATGGCTACACCTTC
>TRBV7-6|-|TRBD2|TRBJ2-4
CASSLAASGSQYF
TGTGCCAGCAGCTTAGCGGCTAGCGGGAGTCAGTACTTC
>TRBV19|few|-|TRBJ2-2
CASSPPRSTTGELFF
TGTGCCAGTAGTCCTCCACGTTCTACCACCGGGGAGCTGTTTTTT
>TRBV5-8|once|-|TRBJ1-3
CASSRDVQLSGNTIYF
TGTGCCAGCAGCCGGGACGTTCAACTCTCTGGAAACACCATATATTTT
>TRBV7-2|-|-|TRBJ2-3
CASSFRDPTQITDTQYF
TGTGCCAGCAGCTTTAGGGACCCAACTCAAATCACAGATACGCAGTATTTT
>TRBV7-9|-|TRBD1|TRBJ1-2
CASSWGQGQTIF
TGTGCCAGCAGCTGGGGGCAGGGACAGACCATCTTC
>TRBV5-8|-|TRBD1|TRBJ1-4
CASSITGGTNEKLFF
TGTGCCAGCAGCATAACAGGGGGGACTAATGAAAAACTGTTTTTT
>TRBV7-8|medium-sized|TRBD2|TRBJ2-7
CASSLGRLAGVEQYF
TGTGCCAGCAGCTTAGGGCGGCTAGCGGGAGTCGAGCAGTACTTC
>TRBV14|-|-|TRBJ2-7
CASSRAGRSGEQYF
TGTGCCAGCAGCCGCGCGGGTCGGTCGGGGGAGCAGTACTTC
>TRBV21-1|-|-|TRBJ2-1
CAAPQGSGRKDEQFF
TGTGCCGCCCCCCAGGGAAGCGGGAGGAAAGATGAGCAGTTCTTC
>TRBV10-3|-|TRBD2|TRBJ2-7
CAISGDSGRLAYEQYF
TGTGCCATCAGTGGGGATAGCGGGAGGTTAGCCTACGAGCAGTACTTC
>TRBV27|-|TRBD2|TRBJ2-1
CASSLSAGADEQFF
TGTGCCAGCAGTTTATCAGCGGGGGCCGATGAGCAGTTCTTC
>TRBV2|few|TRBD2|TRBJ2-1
CASRSGLAGGSYNEQFF
TGTGCCAGCAGATCCGGACTAGCGGGCGGATCCTACAATGAGCAGTTCTTC
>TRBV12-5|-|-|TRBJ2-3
CASGWGGGSTDTQYF
TGTGCTAGTGGTTGGGGAGGGGGTAGCACAGATACGCAGTATTTT
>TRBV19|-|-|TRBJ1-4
CASSIDPPGPRGEKLFF
TGTGCCAGTAGTATAGACCCGCCTGGACCGCGGGGCGAAAAACTGTTTTTT
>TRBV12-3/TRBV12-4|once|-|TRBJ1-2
CASSKWEDYGYTF
TGTGCCAGCAGCAAGTGGGAGGACTATGGCTACACCTTC
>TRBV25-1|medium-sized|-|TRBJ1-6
CASRLDRDNSPLHF
TGTGCCAGCAGACTCGACAGAGACAATTCACCCCTCCACTTT
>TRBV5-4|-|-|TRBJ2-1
CASSIGVDNEQFF
TGTGCCAGCAGCATCGGGGTGGACAATGAGCAGTTCTTC
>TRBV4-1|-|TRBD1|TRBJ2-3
CASSRYRGPDTQYF
TGCGCCAGCAGCAGGTACAGGGGACCAGATACGCAGTATTTT
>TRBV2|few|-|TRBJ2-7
CASSIRDIYEQYF
TGTGCCAGCAGTATTAGGGATATCTACGAGCAGTACTTC